This T cell receptor (beta chain) emerged from a study of cytomegalovirus exposure and HLA in healthy donors. This table comes from immunoSEQ multiplex PCR, and its TCRdb copy is limited to in-frame clones, with some not included. The table has about 58,000 clones, 90% seen once. The germline CDR1 and CDR2 sequences are LGHNA and YSLEER. The CDR3 runs 15 residues. Trimming cost V 4 bases and J 5 bases; bases outside gene matches: 4. The sequence came from a man between 18 and 29 years old in good health and CMV-seronegative. The chain has TRBV4-3 and TRBJ2-7; TRBD2 matches 14 bases. Sample: PBMCs. The DNA for the CDR3 is TGCGCCAGCAGCCGACGGGGACTAGCGGGAGACGAGCAGTACTTC. It encodes CASSRRGLAGDEQYF.